This T cell receptor (beta chain) comes out of a study of blood T cell repertoires in COVID-19 (dated by TCRdb to 2018 to 2021). With regard to the full study: The collaborator samples originated in the United States, Italy and Spain and spanned the acute and convalescent phases of COVID-19. The material from the prospective study consisted of cDNA or gDNA derived from T cells, B-cell-depleted T cells, or PBMCs. Where available, HLA class I and class II types were obtained from metadata supplied by the sample provider rather than from assay-based typing. Subjects who had been exposed to COVID-19, were actively infected with it, or had recovered from it provided the deeply sampled blood TCRbeta repertoires that made up the dataset. Sample metadata almost always included a de-identified subject ID, COVID-19 status, age in years and sex. A freely available public database, intended as a resource for researchers studying the immune response to SARS-CoV-2, is where the repertoires were released. The samples were drawn from the first 160 participants of the ongoing ImmuneRACE study and from some 1,300 subjects provided by 6 global collaborators. Study-wide conclusions, independent of this receptor: The amount of clinical and demographic metadata varied by source and participant and was provided uncurated.

TCRbeta CDR3 regions were amplified from genomic DNA using the immunoSEQ Assay, a bias-controlled multiplex PCR. The paper's processing steps were these. The number of nucleated cells in each sample was estimated by amplification of reference gene primers within the assay. To quantify the absolute abundance of each unique TCRbeta CDR3 rearrangement, sequence reads were collapsed and filtered. For each sample, productive Simpson clonality was calculated as the square root of Simpson's diversity index across productive rearrangements. TCRdb carries this immuneACCESS record with in-frame sequences only. Its versions omit some clonotypes, under half of them owing to an unresolved V gene in the studies checked, with the rest unexplained. D and trimming were read from the DNA, whereas the V and J calls and clone size are those reported in that table. The sample profile shows 200,000 to 250,000 clones; under 90% of them were found once. Nearly 20% of the sample is held by the ten biggest clonotypes.

The CDR3 numbers 12 residues from cysteine through phenylalanine. Just the 36-base CDR3 DNA is kept, in frame starting at base 1. Trimming takes 6 bases from V and 10 bases from J, and the germline ends sit 10 bases apart. The collaborating institutions used their own protocols to collect whole blood in K2EDTA tubes. For TCRbeta analysis, collaborators shipped samples as frozen whole blood, isolated PBMCs, or DNA extracted from either of those sample types. With respect to this clone: There is no known antigen for this receptor. No much larger clone is present one base from it, and per-base qualities are unavailable.

The chain employs TRBV12-3 or TRBV12-4 and TRBJ2-6; the D gene cannot be named for sure. Sequencing was carried out using peripheral blood. This clonotype was obtained from a man aged 25 to 40 with active or convalescent COVID-19. CDR3 sequence: CASSFTLNVLTF. The nucleotide sequence reads TGTGCCAGCAGCTTTACTCTTAACGTCCTGACTTTC.